What follows are 24 T cell receptor beta chains derived from one specimen sequenced in a study of T cells in Graves' hyperthyroidism and ophthalmopathy. The CDR3 regions of TCR beta were amplified from RNA transcripts. First-round RT-PCR of the TCR CDR3 relied on the HTBI primer set. TCRdb re-derived calls from the multiplex PCR reads in MiXCR, one entry per CDR3 protein. The sample has about 510,000 distinct CDR3 sequences; approximately 14% are singletons. The sample was blood. The receptors were gathered from a woman aged 35 to 49 with Graves' hyperthyroidism.

The V and J genes are TRBV19 and TRBJ2-3; D gene ambiguous. CDR3 size: 14 residues. Germline CDR1 and CDR2: LNHDA and SQIVND (reference sequence). V dropped 4 bases and J dropped 2 bases, with 10 bases sitting between them. This CDR3 reads CASSTMQLTDTQYF. CDR3 coding DNA: TGTGCCAGTAGTACCATGCAACTCACAGATACGCAGTATTTT.

This clonotype appeared a few times. It may be a read error: a sequence one base away is much more abundant. This chain uses TRBV2 with TRBJ2-5; D not certain. The CDR3 runs 13 residues. Per the germline V gene, CDR1 is SNHLY and CDR2 is FYNNEI. V gave up 8 bases and J gave up 3 bases, with 13 bases separating them. The DNA of the CDR3 is TGTGCCAGCTGTGGAAACGGTAAAGAGACCCAGTACTTC. Amino acids: CASCGNGKETQYF.

The table lists this clonotype with many counts. V and J are TRBV12-3 or TRBV12-4 and TRBJ1-1; no reliable D call. V shed 2 bases and J shed 0 bases, with 10 bases lying between them. The CDR3 covers 15 residues. The CDR3 DNA reads TGTGCCAGCAGTTTATATCTGACGATGAACACTGAAGCTTTCTTT. Translating it yields CASSLYLTMNTEAFF.

The chain uses TRBV20-1 and TRBJ2-7; maybe TRBD2 (6 bases). Trimming took 4 bases from V and 0 from J, leaving 10 bases between them. Germline V gives CDR1 DFQATT, CDR2 SNEGSKA (reference sequence). This CDR3 contains 13 residues. In nucleotides, the CDR3 is TGCAGTGCTATTATCGGGGGCTCCTACGAGCAGTACTTC. Its translation is CSAIIGGSYEQYF.

This clonotype was seen many times. The chain employs TRBV5-1 and TRBJ2-1, with 7 nucleotides matching TRBD2. Germline V gives CDR1 SGHRS, CDR2 YFSETQ. CDR3 size: 16 residues. The ends lost 4 bases at V and 0 bases at J; junction bases unmatched: 7. This CDR3 is CASSPGDYSSYNEQFF. The CDR3, as DNA: TGCGCCAGCAGCCCCGGGGACTACAGCTCCTACAATGAGCAGTTCTTC.

This clonotype was seen repeatedly, ten times or more. The chain is built from TRBV2 and TRBJ1-3; D is unclear. The CDR3 totals 14 residues. Germline CDR1 reads SNHLY; CDR2 reads FYNNEI. V was pared by 8 bases and J by 0 bases, with 11 bases between. The DNA for the CDR3 is TGTGCCAGCTGTTTAGACGACTCTGGAAACACCATATATTTT. Protein product: CASCLDDSGNTIYF.

The table lists this clonotype with many counts. The chain recombines TRBV2 with TRBJ2-7; D is uncertain. There are 17 residues in the CDR3. Germline CDR1 reads SNHLY; CDR2 reads FYNNEI. V lost 1 base and J 2 bases, leaving 18 bases between the germline ends. CDR3 sequence: CASSEGVKAGSTYEQYF. In nucleotides, the CDR3 is TGTGCCAGCAGTGAAGGGGTGAAAGCAGGTAGTACCTACGAGCAGTACTTC. The entire variable domain, with the rest obtained from reference TRBV2 and TRBJ2-7, is as follows: EPEVTQTPSHQVTQMGQEVILRCVPISNHLYFYWYRQILGQKVEFLVSFYNNEISEKSEIFDDQFSVERPDGSNFTLKIRSTKLEDSAMYFCASSEGVKAGSTYEQYFGPGTRLTVT.

The chain couples TRBV5-4 to TRBJ2-7; a weak D match, TRBD1 (5 bases). V was clipped by 0 bases and J by 2 bases, with 12 bases between them. Germline loops: CDR1 SGHNT, CDR2 YYREEE (reference sequence). This CDR3 spans 15 amino acids. The CDR3 bases are TGTGCCAGCAGCTTGGAAGACAGCCTGCCCTACGAGCAGTACTTC. Translating it yields CASSLEDSLPYEQYF.

The gene calls are TRBV29-1 and TRBJ1-1, with TRBD1 identical over 9 bases. This CDR3 is built from 13 residues. V gave up 6 bases and J gave up 5 bases; unmatched junction bases: 7. The germline V gene encodes CDR1 SQVTM and CDR2 ANQGSEA. The CDR3 spells CSVEQGALTEAFF. In DNA, the CDR3 is TGCAGCGTCGAACAGGGGGCGCTGACTGAAGCTTTCTTT.

This clonotype was counted many times. The CDR3 DNA reads TGTGCCACCAGCAGAGAAGTAGCGGTAAATGAGCAGTTCTTC. This translates into CATSREVAVNEQFF. The chain is built from TRBV15 and TRBJ2-1; D might be TRBD2 (6 bases). Germline lookup yields CDR1 LNHNV and CDR2 YYDKDF (reference sequence). Trimming cost V 0 bases and J 7 bases, with 10 bases left between them. This CDR3 has 14 residues.

This clonotype was counted only a few times. The gene calls are TRBV6-1 and TRBJ1-4; D not certain. With 8 bases removed from V and 0 bases from J, the gap between germline ends came to 7 bases. Germline-derived CDR1 and CDR2 are MNHNS and SASEGT. The CDR3 has 13 amino acids. The CDR3 sequence is CASGVATNEKLFF. CDR3 DNA: TGTGCCAGCGGAGTTGCAACTAATGAAAAACTGTTTTTT.

This clonotype occurred many times. This chain uses TRBV27 with TRBJ2-5; 7 positions match TRBD1. This CDR3 is 16 amino acids long. With 0 bases clipped from V and 1 base from J, the junction kept 5 bases outside the gene matches. Germline CDR1 and CDR2: MNHEY and SMNVEV (reference sequence). The DNA of the CDR3 is TGTGCCAGCAGTTTATCGGCTTACAGGGGCCAAGAGACCCAGTACTTC. As protein: CASSLSAYRGQETQYF.

The rearrangement links TRBV6-1 to TRBJ1-6; TRBD1 matches at 8 bases. Germline-derived CDR1 and CDR2 are MNHNS and SASEGT. After removal of 8 bases from V and 9 bases from J, the junction contained 12 bases not matched to a gene. This CDR3 comprises 15 residues. This CDR3 is CASESIQGGSSPLHF. The CDR3 region has the DNA TGTGCCAGCGAATCGATACAGGGGGGAAGTTCACCCCTCCACTTT.

This clonotype occurred many times. The CDR3 reads CSARLASGKETQYF. The CDR3 region has the DNA TGCAGTGCTAGACTGGCTAGCGGGAAGGAGACCCAGTACTTC. This rearrangement joins TRBV20-1 to TRBJ2-5; 9 nucleotides align to TRBD2. Unmatched junction bases numbered 6, after V lost 2 bases and J lost 5 bases. The CDR3 consists of 14 residues. Germline V gene data show CDR1 as DFQATT and CDR2 as SNEGSKA (reference sequence).

This clonotype appeared many times. The rearrangement links TRBV7-3 to TRBJ2-6, with 11 bases that match TRBD1. The CDR3 spans 18 residues. J gave up 0 bases and V 4 bases, and 5 bases lay outside the gene matches. The germline gives CDR1 SGHTA, CDR2 FQGTGA. The CDR3 loop reads CASSSWTGGASGANVLTF. DNA of the CDR3: TGTGCCAGCAGCTCCTGGACAGGGGGCGCCTCTGGGGCCAACGTCCTGACTTTC.

The J gene is TRBJ2-7, the V gene TRBV5-1; no clear D gene. The CDR3 loop spans 13 amino acids. Trimming left V 0 bases short and J 6 bases short, with 10 bases between. Germline-derived CDR1 and CDR2 are SGHRS and YFSETQ. The CDR3 region is CASSLADTREQYF. The CDR3, as DNA: TGCGCCAGCAGCTTGGCCGACACCCGCGAGCAGTACTTC.

For this clonotype: With a much larger clone just one base away, this may be a read error. The rearrangement uses TRBV5-1 and TRBJ1-6; TRBD1 matches at 7 bases. Germline V gene sequence: CDR1 SGHRS, CDR2 YFSETQ. The CDR3 runs 15 residues. The ends lost 8 bases at V and 9 bases at J; junction bases unmatched: 14. The CDR3 DNA reads TGCGCCAGGAGCGCGGCGACAGGGCGACTTTCACCCCTCCACTTT. The encoded protein is CARSAATGRLSPLHF.

Many counts were recorded for this clonotype. CDR3 region: CASSPSTGNYNEQFF. Here the CDR3 DNA reads TGTGCCAGCAGCCCCTCGACAGGGAATTACAATGAGCAGTTCTTC. J is TRBJ2-1 and V is TRBV7-3; 7 bases are a match to TRBD1. The CDR3 sequence is 15 residues long. Germline loops: CDR1 SGHTA, CDR2 FQGTGA. V was clipped by 5 bases and J by 4 bases; unmatched bases: 8.

This clonotype was detected ten times or more. CDR3 nucleotides: TGTGCCAGCAGCCCCCTAGCCTCGAACACCGGGGAGCTGTTTTTT. Encoded protein: CASSPLASNTGELFF. This chain uses TRBV5-5 with TRBJ2-2, with TRBD2 as a possible D gene (5 bases). V was trimmed by 4 bases and J by 0 bases, leaving 10 bases between them. The CDR3 sequence is 15 residues long. CDR1 and CDR2 (germline): SGHKS, YYEKEE (reference sequence).

This clonotype was seen ten or more times. CDR3 region: CASSLGSGVLNTEAFF. CDR3 coding DNA: TGTGCCAGCTCACTTGGGAGTGGAGTTCTGAACACTGAAGCTTTCTTT. J is TRBJ1-1 and V is TRBV18, with no clear D. The ends were cut back, 4 bases at V and 0 bases at J, with 15 bases in the middle. The germline V gene encodes CDR1 KGHSH and CDR2 LQKENI. The CDR3 loop spans 16 amino acids.

The chain has TRBV5-1 and TRBJ1-2, with 8 bases identical to TRBD1. In germline, CDR1 is SGHRS, CDR2 YFSETQ. The CDR3 contains 15 residues. V dropped 5 bases and J dropped 6; count of bases not matched to a gene: 12. CDR3 sequence (DNA): TGCGCCAGCAGGCCCCATCAGGGGGCTGGAGATGGCTACACCTTC. Translated, it gives CASRPHQGAGDGYTF.

This clonotype was observed many times. V gene TRBV20-1 combines with J gene TRBJ2-5; 11 bases fit TRBD2. V lost 4 bases, J lost 1 base, and 11 bases stayed unmatched. This CDR3 has 17 amino acids. Germline CDR1 reads DFQATT; CDR2 reads SNEGSKA (reference sequence). CDR3 bases: TGCAGTGCTAAGGGACTAGCGGAGGTAGTTCCCCAAGAGACCCAGTACTTC. Translating it yields CSAKGLAEVVPQETQYF.

Ten or more counts support this clonotype. The rearrangement links TRBV24-1 to TRBJ2-3, with a possible D match to TRBD2 (6 bases). Germline V gives CDR1 KGHDR, CDR2 SFDVKD. The CDR3 is made up of 15 amino acids. V was cut by 3 bases and J by 2 bases, with 11 bases left in between. The CDR3 spells CATSDPGGNTDTQYF. The CDR3 DNA reads as TGTGCCACCAGTGATCCTGGGGGGAACACAGATACGCAGTATTTT.

The DNA of the CDR3 is TGTGCCAGCAGCCCAGACACCAACTCTGGAAACACCATATATTTT. This sequence encodes CASSPDTNSGNTIYF. The chain has TRBV28 and TRBJ1-3; D ambiguous. The CDR3 is made up of 15 amino acids. V dropped 6 bases and J dropped 0 bases, with 12 bases sitting between them. Germline values: CDR1 MDHEN, CDR2 SYDVKM.